The next 29 T cell receptor beta chains were all read from a single sample in a study of shared clonotypes between healthy human individuals. Profiling relied on immunoSEQ multiplex PCR, and the TCRdb table lists in-frame clones only, not all of them. Of around 940,000 clones in the sample, roughly 72% were seen once. Sequencing was performed on memory CD4+ T cells sorted from blood. The subset denotes: CD45RA-negative fraction. All receptors derive from a man between 18 and 29 years old in good health.

This clone was seen once. J is TRBJ2-3 and V is TRBV5-5, with D hard to call. Germline V gene data show CDR1 as SGHKS and CDR2 as YYEKEE (reference sequence). The CDR3 has 15 residues. V lost 0 bases and J 9 bases, leaving 17 bases between the germline ends. CDR3 nucleotide sequence: TGTGCCAGCAGCTTGGAGAAATTAGTTCTTTCCACGCAGTATTTT. Its protein product is CASSLEKLVLSTQYF.

The J gene is TRBJ1-1, the V gene TRBV5-1; D is unresolved. Germline V CDR1 and CDR2: SGHRS, YFSETQ. Trimming removed 0 bases at V and 0 bases at J, with 6 bases between. The CDR3 has 14 amino acids. CDR3 protein: CASSLGDLNTEAFF. Here the CDR3 DNA reads TGCGCCAGCAGCTTGGGAGACCTGAACACTGAAGCTTTCTTT.

This chain connects TRBV9 to TRBJ1-2, with D uncertain. The V end lost 3 bases, the J end lost 8 bases, and 11 bases lay between the germline ends. Germline-derived CDR1 and CDR2 are SGDLS and YYNGEE. This CDR3 contains 12 residues. The CDR3, as DNA: TGTGCCAGCAGCGCTGAGGCGGCGGGCTACACCTTC. The encoded protein is CASSAEAAGYTF.

Note on this clone: Additional DNA sequences in this sample encode the identical CDR3. The chain links TRBV5-1 to TRBJ1-3; D ambiguous. CDR1 SGHRS and CDR2 YFSETQ come from the germline V gene. Trimming removed 4 bases at V and 0 bases at J, with 8 bases between. The CDR3 is made up of 14 amino acids. The CDR3 bases are TGCGCCAGCAGCCAAGGGAGCTCTGGAAACACCATATATTTT. It is translated as CASSQGSSGNTIYF.

The chain couples TRBV5-1 to TRBJ2-3, with 7 bases that match TRBD1. The V segment lost 4 bases and the J segment 3 bases; nucleotides outside the gene matches: 5. This CDR3 region has 14 residues. Germline V gene data show CDR1 as SGHRS and CDR2 as YFSETQ. The CDR3 DNA reads TGCGCCAGCAGCCAGGGACAGTTAACAGATACGCAGTATTTT. It yields the protein CASSQGQLTDTQYF.

The chain has TRBV7-3 and TRBJ1-2, with 9 bases fitting TRBD1. The CDR3 covers 14 residues. Germline CDR1 is SGHTA and CDR2 is FQGTGA. V lost 5 bases to trimming and J lost 4 bases; unmatched junction nucleotides: 5. The DNA for the CDR3 is TGTGCCAGCAGCCCGACAGGGGGTCCCTATGGCTACACCTTC. The encoded protein is CASSPTGGPYGYTF.

Turning to this clone: The junction differs from germline at one of its ends, possibly a read error. The chain recombines TRBV4-1 with TRBJ2-5; D might be TRBD1 (6 bases). Looked up from germline, CDR1 is MGHRA and CDR2 is YSYEKL. This CDR3 comprises 15 residues. CDR3 in DNA: TGCGCCAGCAGCGAAGACAGGTTTTGGGGAGAGACCCAGTACTTC. Protein sequence: CASSEDRFWGETQYF.

This clone was found a few times. The chain uses TRBV9 and TRBJ2-7, with D tentatively TRBD2 (5 bases). There are 13 residues in the CDR3. V was clipped by 0 bases and J by 5 bases, with 9 bases between them. Germline-derived CDR1 and CDR2 are SGDLS and YYNGEE. CDR3: CASSVGTRDEQYF. The CDR3 bases are TGTGCCAGCAGCGTAGGGACTCGAGACGAGCAGTACTTC.

The CDR3 region has the DNA TGTGCCAGCAGCTTAAATGGCAGGGACGAGCAGTACTTC. Translation gives CASSLNGRDEQYF. The chain couples TRBV7-9 to TRBJ2-7, with D perhaps TRBD1 (5 bases). Germline V CDR1 and CDR2: SEHNR, FQNEAQ (reference sequence). This CDR3 has 13 residues. V was cut by 2 bases and J by 5 bases, with 10 bases left in between. Variable domain in full (rest from reference TRBV7-9 and TRBJ2-7): DTGVSQNPRHKITKRGQNVTFRCDPISEHNRLYWYRQTLGQGPEFLTYFQNEAQLEKSRLLSDRFSAERPKGSFSTLEIQRTEQGDSAMYLCASSLNGRDEQYFGPGTRLTVT.

The chain joins TRBV5-5 to TRBJ2-7; the D is unclear. The CDR3 runs to 14 residues. Germline CDR1 is SGHKS and CDR2 is YYEKEE (reference sequence). The ends were cut back, 3 bases at V and 0 bases at J, with 10 bases in the middle. Here the CDR3 DNA reads TGTGCCAGCAGCTCCCCCTGGGCCTCCTACGAGCAGTACTTC. It codes for CASSSPWASYEQYF. Full variable domain (rest looked up from reference TRBV5-5 and TRBJ2-7): DAGVTQSPTHLIKTRGQQVTLRCSPISGHKSVSWYQQVLGQGPQFIFQYYEKEERGRGNFPDRFSARQFPNYSSELNVNALLLGDSALYLCASSSPWASYEQYFGPGTRLTVT.

The gene calls are TRBV25-1 and TRBJ2-1, with TRBD1 matching over 11 bases. CDR1 and CDR2 (germline): MGHDK, SYGVNS. The CDR3 contains 15 residues. Trimming at V came to 4 bases and at J to 4 bases, leaving 3 bases not matched to a gene. CDR3 residues: CASSGGQGAYNEQFF. The CDR3 bases are TGTGCCAGCAGTGGTGGACAGGGGGCTTACAATGAGCAGTTCTTC.

The V gene is TRBV6-6, the J gene TRBJ1-1; D ambiguous. CDR3 length equals 14 residues. Germline assignment: CDR1 MNHNY and CDR2 SVGAGI (reference sequence). V was clipped by 6 bases and J by 4 bases, with 15 bases between them. The CDR3 DNA sequence: TGTGCCAGCAGAGATGGGGATAGGCTCACTGAAGCTTTCTTT. Translated, it gives CASRDGDRLTEAFF.

The rearrangement uses TRBV6-6 and TRBJ1-4; D is unresolved. This CDR3 region has 12 residues. V was shortened by 2 bases and J by 5 bases, with 3 bases between the two germline ends. The germline CDR1 and CDR2 sequences are MNHNY and SVGAGI (reference sequence). CDR3 sequence (DNA): TGTGCCAGCAGTTACCCCAATGAAAAACTGTTTTTT. As protein: CASSYPNEKLFF.

CDR3 coding DNA: TGTGCCAGCAGTTACAGGCAGGGAAACTATGGCTACACCTTC. This translates into CASSYRQGNYGYTF. The rearrangement links TRBV6-6 to TRBJ1-2; the D gene is possibly TRBD1 (5 bases). Trimming pared 2 bases from V and 2 bases from J, leaving 9 bases between. This CDR3 spans 14 amino acids. In germline, CDR1 is MNHNY, CDR2 SVGAGI (reference sequence).

The V gene is TRBV7-9, the J gene TRBJ1-1; 8 bases are a match to TRBD1. Germline trimming cut 6 bases from V and 3 bases from J; bases unmatched to any gene: 12. CDR3 length: 16 amino acids. From germline, CDR1 is SEHNR and CDR2 FQNEAQ (reference sequence). Here the CDR3 DNA reads TGTGCCAGCAGATCCCCGACAGGGGAATCGCACACTGAAGCTTTCTTT. Translated, it gives CASRSPTGESHTEAFF. Looking up the rest from reference TRBV7-9 and TRBJ1-1 gives the full variable domain: DTGVSQNPRHKITKRGQNVTFRCDPISEHNRLYWYRQTLGQGPEFLTYFQNEAQLEKSRLLSDRFSAERPKGSFSTLEIQRTEQGDSAMYLCASRSPTGESHTEAFFGQGTRLTVV.

With regard to this clone: One end of the junction is discordant with germline, which a read error may explain. The rearrangement joins TRBV4-3 to TRBJ2-7; no definite D call. This CDR3 comprises 14 residues. Germline assignment: CDR1 LGHNA and CDR2 YSLEER. CDR3 in amino acids: CASSKEYSSDEQYF. The CDR3 nucleotides are TGCGCCAGCAGCAAAGAATACAGTTCCGACGAGCAGTACTTC.

This chain connects TRBV15 to TRBJ2-2; D is undetermined. Germline CDR1 is LNHNV and CDR2 is YYDKDF (reference sequence). There are 17 residues in the CDR3. V gave up 0 bases and J gave up 2 bases, with 13 bases separating them. The CDR3 protein is CATSRDQARINTGELFF. The CDR3 nucleotides read TGTGCCACCAGCAGAGATCAAGCCCGGATTAACACCGGGGAGCTGTTTTTT. The complete variable domain, with remaining parts taken from reference TRBV15 and TRBJ2-2, reads DAMVIQNPRYQVTQFGKPVTLSCSQTLNHNVMYWYQQKSSQAPKLLFHYYDKDFNNEADTPDNFQSRRPNTSFCFLDIRSPGLGDTAMYLCATSRDQARINTGELFFGEGSRLTVL.

The table lists this clone with many counts. This sequence joins TRBV11-2 and TRBJ2-7, with 12 nucleotides matching TRBD1. CDR1 is SGHAT and CDR2 is FQNNGV in the germline V gene. After removal of 4 bases from V and 5 bases from J, the junction contained 12 bases not matched to a gene. This CDR3 region has 17 residues. The CDR3 spells CASSSYRRDRGHNEQYF. The DNA for the CDR3 is TGTGCCAGCAGCTCGTACCGGAGGGACAGGGGGCATAACGAGCAGTACTTC.

This sequence joins TRBV5-4 and TRBJ1-2; possibly TRBD1 for D (5 bases). The CDR3 is 15 amino acids. The V gene lost 0 bases and the J gene lost 6 bases, with 15 bases spanning the gap. Germline CDR1 reads SGHNT; CDR2 reads YYREEE (reference sequence). The CDR3 region has the DNA TGTGCCAGCAGCTTGGCAGGGAGAGGATCCGATGGCTACACCTTC. Encoded protein: CASSLAGRGSDGYTF.

The chain joins TRBV5-1 to TRBJ2-2, with D possibly being TRBD2 (5 bases). V lost 7 bases, J lost 1 base, and 8 bases lay in between. The CDR3 sequence is 13 residues long. Germline V gene data show CDR1 as SGHRS and CDR2 as YFSETQ. Here the CDR3 DNA reads TGCGCCAGCTACGAGGGGAACACCGGGGAGCTGTTTTTT. It specifies CASYEGNTGELFF.

The rearrangement joins TRBV30 to TRBJ1-2, with 9 bases aligning to TRBD1. The CDR3 length is 14 residues. J lost 6 bases, V lost 8 bases, and 13 bases had no gene match. Germline values: CDR1 GTSNPN, CDR2 SVGIG (reference sequence). The CDR3 loop is CATTPGQGRNGYTF. The CDR3 region has the DNA TGTGCCACTACTCCGGGACAGGGAAGAAATGGCTACACCTTC.

This sequence joins TRBV11-2 and TRBJ2-7; D perhaps matches TRBD2 (6 bases). Germline CDR1 SGHAT, CDR2 FQNNGV. Between the trimmed V and J ends, which lost 5 bases and 4 bases, there was a span of 15 bases. The CDR3 spans 14 residues. For the CDR3, the DNA is TGTGCCAGCAGCGTGACGGAGGGCCCTTACGAGCAGTACTTC. The encoded protein is CASSVTEGPYEQYF.

V is TRBV19 and J is TRBJ1-4; D perhaps matches TRBD1 (5 bases). This CDR3 spans 15 amino acids. V shed 1 base and J shed 4 bases, with 10 bases lying between them. From germline, CDR1 is LNHDA and CDR2 SQIVND (reference sequence). The CDR3 reads CASSIGQSNNEKLFF. The DNA of the CDR3 is TGTGCCAGTAGTATAGGACAGTCGAATAATGAAAAACTGTTTTTT.

The genes are TRBV5-1 and TRBJ2-3, with D hard to call. Germline lookup yields CDR1 SGHRS and CDR2 YFSETQ. The CDR3 runs 13 residues. Trimming pared 6 bases from V and 2 bases from J, leaving 10 bases between. The CDR3 loop is CASKRKNTDTQYF. CDR3 nucleotides: TGCGCCAGCAAACGAAAAAACACAGATACGCAGTATTTT.

In its sample, this clone was seen once. J is TRBJ2-7 and V is TRBV3-2. TRBV3-2 corresponds to a pseudogene. The CDR3 has 9 residues. The CDR3 region has the DNA TGTGGGATTAGGTACGAGCAGTACTTC. Amino acids: CGIRYEQYF.

The chain is built from TRBV5-1 and TRBJ2-1, with TRBD2 identical over 9 bases. The germline V gene encodes CDR1 SGHRS and CDR2 YFSETQ. This CDR3 has 15 amino acids. V shed 4 bases, J shed 13 bases, and the junction held 15 bases outside the gene matches. CDR3 region: CASSLGSGGVPQQFF. The CDR3 nucleotides are TGCGCCAGCAGCCTAGGTAGCGGGGGCGTTCCACAACAGTTCTTC.

The V and J genes are TRBV27 and TRBJ2-1; perhaps TRBD1 as D (5 bases). CDR3 length: 15 amino acids. The ends were cut back, 5 bases at V and 0 bases at J, with 11 bases in the middle. Germline V gives CDR1 MNHEY, CDR2 SMNVEV (reference sequence). CDR3 DNA: TGTGCCAGCAGTCCCGACAGATACTCCTACAATGAGCAGTTCTTC. Its translation: CASSPDRYSYNEQFF.

The V gene is TRBV5-1, the J gene TRBJ2-1; possibly TRBD1 for D (5 bases). Germline V gene lookup returns CDR1 SGHRS and CDR2 YFSETQ. The V gene lost 4 bases and the J gene lost 3 bases, with 14 bases spanning the gap. CDR3 length: 15 amino acids. The CDR3 DNA is TGCGCCAGCAGCCCGGGCAACAGGAACTACAATGAGCAGTTCTTC. Protein product: CASSPGNRNYNEQFF.

A remark on this clone: Different DNA sequences within this sample yield the same CDR3. V gene TRBV6-1 combines with J gene TRBJ1-1, with 8 bases aligning to TRBD1. Unmatched junction bases numbered 4, after V lost 6 bases and J lost 4 bases. CDR1 and CDR2 (germline): MNHNS, SASEGT. The CDR3 spans 13 residues. The CDR3 reads CASSATGGTEAFF. The CDR3 nucleotides are TGTGCCAGCAGCGCAACAGGGGGCACTGAAGCTTTCTTT.